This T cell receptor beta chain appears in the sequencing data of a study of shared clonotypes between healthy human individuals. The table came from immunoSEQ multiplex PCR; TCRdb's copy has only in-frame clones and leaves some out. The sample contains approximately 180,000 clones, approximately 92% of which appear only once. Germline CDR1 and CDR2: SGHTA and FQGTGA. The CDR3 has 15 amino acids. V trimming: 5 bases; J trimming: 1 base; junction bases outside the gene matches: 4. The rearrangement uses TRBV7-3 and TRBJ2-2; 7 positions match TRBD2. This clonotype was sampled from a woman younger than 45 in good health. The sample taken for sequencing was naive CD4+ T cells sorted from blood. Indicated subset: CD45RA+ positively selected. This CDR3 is CASSRRGENTGELFF. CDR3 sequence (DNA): TGTGCCAGCAGCAGACGGGGGGAGAACACCGGGGAGCTGTTTTTT.